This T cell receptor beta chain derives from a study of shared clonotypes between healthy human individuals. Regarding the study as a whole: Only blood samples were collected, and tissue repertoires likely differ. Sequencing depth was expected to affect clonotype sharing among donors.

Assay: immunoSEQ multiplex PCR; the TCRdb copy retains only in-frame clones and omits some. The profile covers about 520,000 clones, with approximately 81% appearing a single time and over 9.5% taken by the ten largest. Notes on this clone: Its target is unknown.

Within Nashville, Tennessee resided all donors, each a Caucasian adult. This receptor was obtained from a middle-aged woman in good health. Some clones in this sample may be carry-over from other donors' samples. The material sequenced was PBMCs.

CDR3 residues: CASSYGNTGELFF. CDR3 nucleotides: TGTGCCAGCAGCTACGGCAACACCGGGGAGCTGTTTTTT. This chain joins TRBV7-3 and TRBJ2-2; D uncertain. The CDR3 has 13 residues. Germline-derived CDR1 and CDR2 are SGHTA and FQGTGA. Trimming removed 4 bases from V and 2 bases from J, with 5 bases in between.